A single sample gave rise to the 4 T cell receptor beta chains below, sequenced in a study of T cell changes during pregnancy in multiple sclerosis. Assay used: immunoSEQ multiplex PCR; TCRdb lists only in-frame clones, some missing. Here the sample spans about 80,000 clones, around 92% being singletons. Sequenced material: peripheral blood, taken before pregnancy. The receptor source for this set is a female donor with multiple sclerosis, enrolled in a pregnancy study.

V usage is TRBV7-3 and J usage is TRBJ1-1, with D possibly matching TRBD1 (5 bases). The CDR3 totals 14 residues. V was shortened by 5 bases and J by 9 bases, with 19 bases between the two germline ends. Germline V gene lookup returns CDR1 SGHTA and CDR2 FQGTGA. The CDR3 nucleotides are TGTGCCAGCAGCGCCACGGCGGGGGGAGGCAAAGCTTTCTTT. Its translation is CASSATAGGGKAFF. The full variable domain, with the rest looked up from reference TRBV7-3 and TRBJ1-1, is GAGVSQTPSNKVTEKGKYVELRCDPISGHTALYWYRQSLGQGPEFLIYFQGTGAADDSGLPNDRFFAVRPEGSVSTLKIQRTERGDSAVYLCASSATAGGGKAFFGQGTRLTVV.

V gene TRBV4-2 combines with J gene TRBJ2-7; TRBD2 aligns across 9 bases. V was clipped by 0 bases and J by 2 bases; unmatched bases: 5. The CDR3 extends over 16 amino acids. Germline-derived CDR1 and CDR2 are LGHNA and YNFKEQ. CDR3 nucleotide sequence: TGTGCCAGCAGCCAAGATCGGCGGGGGGGAACCTACGAGCAGTACTTC. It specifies CASSQDRRGGTYEQYF.

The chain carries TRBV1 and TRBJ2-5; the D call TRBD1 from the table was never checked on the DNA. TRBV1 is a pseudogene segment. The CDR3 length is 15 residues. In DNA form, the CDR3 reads TGCACCAGCAGCCGATCGACAGGGGGTCGGGAGACCCAGTACTTC. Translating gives CTSSRSTGGRETQYF.

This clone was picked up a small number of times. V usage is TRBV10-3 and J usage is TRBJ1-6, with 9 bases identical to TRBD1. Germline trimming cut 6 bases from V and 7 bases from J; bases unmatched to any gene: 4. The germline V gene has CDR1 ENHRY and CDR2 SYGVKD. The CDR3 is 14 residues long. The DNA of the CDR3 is TGTGCCATCAGGACAGGGGGTTCGAATTCACCCCTCCACTTT. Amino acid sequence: CAIRTGGSNSPLHF.